This passage covers 5 T cell receptor beta chains from one sample sequenced in a study of CD8 T cells in ankylosing spondylitis. Via MiXCR, TCRdb re-called the 5' RACE reads, giving one row per CDR3 protein. This table has nearly 350,000 distinct CDR3 sequences, around 15% appearing once. Sequences were obtained from blood, either unsorted or a sorted T cell fraction (not recorded which). These receptors were collected from a male donor with ankylosing spondylitis or in good health (not recorded which).

In this sample, this clonotype turned up many times. This rearrangement joins TRBV5-1 to TRBJ1-1; no clear D gene. CDR1 SGHRS and CDR2 YFSETQ come from the germline V gene. The CDR3 contains 12 residues. The V end lost 4 bases, the J end lost 6 bases, and 10 bases lay between the germline ends. CDR3 in amino acids: CASSAEGSEAFF. CDR3 nucleotides: TGCGCCAGCAGCGCCGAGGGTTCTGAAGCTTTCTTT.

This sequence joins TRBV25-1 and TRBJ2-2; D unclear. The V end lost 6 bases, the J end lost 4 bases, and 15 bases lay between the germline ends. This CDR3 has 15 residues. The germline CDR1 and CDR2 sequences are MGHDK and SYGVNS. This chain's CDR3 is CASSGRLTGTGELFF. The CDR3 bases are TGTGCCAGCAGCGGGCGGTTAACGGGCACCGGGGAGCTGTTTTTT.

The chain combines TRBV12-5 with TRBJ2-1; no reliable D call. V lost 6 bases and J 1 base, leaving 7 bases between the germline ends. CDR1 and CDR2 from the germline V gene are LGHNT and FRNRAP. This CDR3 region has 13 residues. CDR3 loop: CASGGLSYNEQFF. DNA for the CDR3: TGTGCTAGTGGCGGGCTATCCTACAATGAGCAGTTCTTC. The whole variable domain, filled in from reference TRBV12-5 and TRBJ2-1, reads DARVTQTPRHKVTEMGQEVTMRCQPILGHNTVFWYRQTMMQGLELLAYFRNRAPLDDSGMPKDRFSAEMPDATLATLKIQPSEPRDSAVYFCASGGLSYNEQFFGPGTRLTVL.

This clonotype was counted at least ten times. This chain uses TRBV10-3 with TRBJ2-3; D may be TRBD2 (7 bases). This CDR3 is 13 amino acids long. Germline values: CDR1 ENHRY, CDR2 SYGVKD. V was shortened by 10 bases and J by 4 bases, with 15 bases between the two germline ends. CDR3 sequence (DNA): TGTGCCACCGGAGGGGGGGCATCAGATACGCAGTATTTT. It codes for CATGGGASDTQYF.

The chain is built from TRBV10-3 and TRBJ2-7; D possibly corresponds to TRBD2 (6 bases). This CDR3 comprises 14 residues. The germline CDR1 and CDR2 sequences are ENHRY and SYGVKD. V lost 4 bases to trimming and J lost 3 bases, with 13 bases between them. In nucleotides, the CDR3 is TGTGCCATCAGTGCTCGGGGGATCGGCTACGAGCAGTACTTC. This gives the protein CAISARGIGYEQYF.